This T cell receptor (beta chain) was found in a study of immune characterization of retroperitoneal liposarcoma. One entry per CDR3 protein, called by TCRdb with MiXCR from the PCR reads. Of about 11,000 distinct CDR3 sequences listed, about 23% are singletons. This clonotype has just a few counts. The germline V gene has CDR1 SGHNT and CDR2 YENEEA. The CDR3 is 16 amino acids. Sequenced: blood. V is TRBV11-3 and J is TRBJ2-1; 9 positions agree with TRBD2. The better agreement between TRBJ2-7 and the DNA end casts doubt on the J call. This clonotype was obtained from a female donor with retroperitoneal liposarcoma. The CDR3 sequence: CASSLELAGDGDEQYF. Written as DNA, the CDR3 is TGTGCCAGCAGCTTAGAATTAGCGGGAGACGGCGATGAGCAGTACTTC.